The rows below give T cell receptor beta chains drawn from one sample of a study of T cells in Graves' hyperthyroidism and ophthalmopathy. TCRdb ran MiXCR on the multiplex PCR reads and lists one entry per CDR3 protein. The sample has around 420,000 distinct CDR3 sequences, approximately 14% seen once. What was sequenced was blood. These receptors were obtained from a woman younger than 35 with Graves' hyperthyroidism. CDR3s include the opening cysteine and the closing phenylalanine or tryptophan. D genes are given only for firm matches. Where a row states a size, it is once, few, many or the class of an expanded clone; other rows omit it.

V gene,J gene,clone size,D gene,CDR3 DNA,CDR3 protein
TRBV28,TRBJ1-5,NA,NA,TGTGCCAGCAGCCCAGACAACCCCAATCAGCCCCAGCATTTT,CASSPDNPNQPQHF
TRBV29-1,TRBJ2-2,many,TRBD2,TGCAGCGTTGTTGGACTAGCGGGAGGTCCAGGCAGAGGGGAGCTGTTTTTT,CSVVGLAGGPGRGELFF
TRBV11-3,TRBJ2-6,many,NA,TGTGCCAGCAGCCCGAACTCTGGGGCCAACGTCCTGACTTTC,CASSPNSGANVLTF
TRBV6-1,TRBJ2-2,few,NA,TGTGCCAGCAGTGAATTAGGCGGAGCGAACACCGGGGAGCTGTTTTTT,CASSELGGANTGELFF
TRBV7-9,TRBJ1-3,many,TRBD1,TGTGCCAGCAGCCGGGACAGGGGTCCTGGAAACACCATATATTTT,CASSRDRGPGNTIYF
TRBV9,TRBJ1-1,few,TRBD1,TGTGCCAGCAGCGTCGGACAGGGGGAGAACACTGAAGCTTTCTTT,CASSVGQGENTEAFF
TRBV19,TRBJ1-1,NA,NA,TGTGCCAGTACCCAAGGGGGGGTGACTGAAGCTTTCTTT,CASTQGGVTEAFF
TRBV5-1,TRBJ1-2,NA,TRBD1,TGCGCCAGCAGTTTCAGGGGGCAAGTTGACTATGGCTACACCTTC,CASSFRGQVDYGYTF
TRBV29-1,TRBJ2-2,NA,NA,TGCAGCGTTGAGCTGGGGATGAACACCGGGGAGCTGTTTTTT,CSVELGMNTGELFF
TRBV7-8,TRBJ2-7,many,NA,TGTGCCAGCACCGAAATCGGACAGAGCCCCTACGAGCAGTACTTC,CASTEIGQSPYEQYF
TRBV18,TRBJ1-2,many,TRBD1,TGTGCCAGCTCACCGTCCGGACAGGGGTCCGATGGCTACACCTTC,CASSPSGQGSDGYTF
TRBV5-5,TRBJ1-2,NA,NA,TGTGCCAGCAGCTTGGCGTTCAGCGGTTGGGGTGGCTACACCTTC,CASSLAFSGWGGYTF
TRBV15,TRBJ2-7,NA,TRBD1,TGTGCCACCAGCAGTCATGGACAGGGATTCTCCTACGAGCAGTACTTC,CATSSHGQGFSYEQYF
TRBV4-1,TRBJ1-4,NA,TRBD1,TGCGCCAGCAGCCTTCCGACAGGGGGGTATGAAAAACTGTTTTTT,CASSLPTGGYEKLFF
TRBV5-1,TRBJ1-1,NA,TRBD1,TGCGCCAGCAGCTTGGAAACAGGGGTCATGAACACTGAAGCTTTCTTT,CASSLETGVMNTEAFF
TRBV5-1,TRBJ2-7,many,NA,TGCGCCAGCAACCCCAAGCACAGGTCAATTGTGGGGACCTACGAGCAGTACTTC,CASNPKHRSIVGTYEQYF
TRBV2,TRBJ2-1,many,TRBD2,TGTGCCAGCCGCCGGACTAGCGGAGACAATGAGCAGTTCTTC,CASRRTSGDNEQFF
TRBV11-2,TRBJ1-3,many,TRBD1,TGTGCCAGCAGCCAGGAGGGACAGGGTCTAAACACCATATATTTT,CASSQEGQGLNTIYF
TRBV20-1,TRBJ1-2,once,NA,TGCAGTGCTCCTTATATAGCTAACTATGGCTACACCTTC,CSAPYIANYGYTF
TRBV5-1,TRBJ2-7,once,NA,TGCGCCAGCAGCTGGGGGGACAGTACCGAGCAGTACTTC,CASSWGDSTEQYF
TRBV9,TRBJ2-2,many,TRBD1,TGTGCCAGCAGTTGGGGACAGGGAACGAACACCGGGGAGCTGTTTTTT,CASSWGQGTNTGELFF
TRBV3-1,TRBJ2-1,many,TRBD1,TGTGCCAGCAGCCAAATAGTAGGACAGGGGACGAATGAGCAGTTCTTC,CASSQIVGQGTNEQFF
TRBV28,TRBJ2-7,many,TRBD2,TGTGCCAGCAGTGCCCGCGGGGGAAGCTCCTACGAGCAGTACTTC,CASSARGGSSYEQYF
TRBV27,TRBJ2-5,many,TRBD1,TGTGCCAGCAGGGCCTTGGACAGGGGACGGGAGACCCAGTACTTC,CASRALDRGRETQYF